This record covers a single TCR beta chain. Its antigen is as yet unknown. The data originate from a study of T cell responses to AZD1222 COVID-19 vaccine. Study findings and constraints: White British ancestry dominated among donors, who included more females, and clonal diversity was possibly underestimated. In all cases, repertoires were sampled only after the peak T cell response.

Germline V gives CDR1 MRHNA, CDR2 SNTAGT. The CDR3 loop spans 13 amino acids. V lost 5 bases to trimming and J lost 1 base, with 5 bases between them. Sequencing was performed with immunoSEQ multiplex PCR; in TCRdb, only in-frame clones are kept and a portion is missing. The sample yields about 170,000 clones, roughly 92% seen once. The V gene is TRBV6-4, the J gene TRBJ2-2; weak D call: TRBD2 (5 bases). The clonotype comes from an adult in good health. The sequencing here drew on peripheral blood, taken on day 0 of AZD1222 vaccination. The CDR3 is CASSSGNTGELFF. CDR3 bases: TGTGCCAGCAGTAGCGGGAACACCGGGGAGCTGTTTTTT.